The following is a TCR beta chain sequence with its context. Its target is unknown. The entry originates in a study of cytomegalovirus exposure and HLA in healthy donors. Findings and limits, study-wide: A later analysis found first-cohort TCR clusters tended to co-occur in the 90 to 150 validation repertoires. Cytomegalovirus-associated TCR beta chains were listed, numbering 150 to 200.

This table comes from immunoSEQ multiplex PCR, and its TCRdb copy is limited to in-frame clones, with some not included. The repertoire holds roughly 180,000 clones, with around four fifths as singletons. The CDR3 has 13 residues. CDR1 and CDR2 from the germline V gene are LNHDA and SQIVND (reference sequence). Trimming took 2 bases from V and 2 from J, leaving 7 bases between them. This clonotype was obtained from a man aged 18 to 29 in good health and CMV-seropositive. Sample: PBMCs. This chain links TRBV19 with TRBJ2-7; D call uncertain. CDR3 DNA: TGTGCCAGTAGTATACCCGGAGCCTACGAGCAGTACTTC. It translates to CASSIPGAYEQYF.